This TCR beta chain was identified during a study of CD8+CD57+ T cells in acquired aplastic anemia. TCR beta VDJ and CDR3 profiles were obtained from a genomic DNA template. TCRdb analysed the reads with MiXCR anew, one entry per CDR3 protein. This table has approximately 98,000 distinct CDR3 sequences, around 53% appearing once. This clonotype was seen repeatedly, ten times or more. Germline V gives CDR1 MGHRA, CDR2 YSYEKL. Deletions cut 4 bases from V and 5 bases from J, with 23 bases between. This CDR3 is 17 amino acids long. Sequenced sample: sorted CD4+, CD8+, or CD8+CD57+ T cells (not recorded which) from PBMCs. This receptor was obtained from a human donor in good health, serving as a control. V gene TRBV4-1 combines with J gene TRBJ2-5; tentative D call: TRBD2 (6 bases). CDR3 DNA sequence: TGCGCCAGCAGCCCAGCCCCGGGGCTGGGGAGGACGGAGACCCAGTACTTC. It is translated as CASSPAPGLGRTETQYF.